What follows describes a single T cell receptor (beta chain). Its antigen is currently unknown. Generated by immunoSEQ multiplex PCR, the TCRdb table keeps only in-frame clones and is missing some. Among some 100,000 clones listed, approximately 92% were seen once. This entry is derived from a study of siplizumab effects on memory and regulatory T cells. General study results and limits: Siplizumab, the agent tested, significantly reduced alloreactive sequences traceable to unstimulated CD4+ memory cells.

Sample: CD4+ T cells sorted from blood. The receptor was derived from a human donor in good health. Some clones in this sample may be carry-over from other donors' samples.

In DNA form, the CDR3 reads TGTGCCAGCAGTTACGGGAGTGTCTACGAGCAGTACTTC. Encoded protein: CASSYGSVYEQYF. The chain carries TRBV6-6 and TRBJ2-7, with a tentative D call TRBD2 (5 bases). Trimming shortened V by 2 bases and J by 3 bases, and 8 bases separated the two germline ends. CDR1 and CDR2 from the germline V gene are MNHNY and SVGAGI (reference sequence). The CDR3 spans 13 residues.